One and the same sample provided the 7 T cell receptor beta chains below, sequenced in a study of siplizumab effects on memory and regulatory T cells. Data came from immunoSEQ multiplex PCR; TCRdb stores just in-frame clones and leaves some out. The sample shows 87,000 or so clones, approximately 90% of them seen only once. Source material: CD4+ T cells sorted from blood. The receptor source for this set is a human donor in good health.

J is TRBJ1-1 and V is TRBV19, with D possibly matching TRBD1 (5 bases). Germline V gene data show CDR1 as LNHDA and CDR2 as SQIVND (reference sequence). There are 15 residues in the CDR3. V was clipped by 4 bases and J by 1 base, with 13 bases between them. In DNA, the CDR3 is TGTGCCAGTAGTAAATCAGGGATATCGAACACTGAAGCTTTCTTT. Protein: CASSKSGISNTEAFF.

V and J are TRBV10-3 and TRBJ2-1; no reliable D call. CDR1 is ENHRY, CDR2 SYGVKD, per germline. The CDR3 extends over 12 amino acids. V shed 6 bases and J shed 10 bases, with 13 bases lying between them. The CDR3 protein is CAIRDLVFEQFF. CDR3 nucleotide sequence: TGTGCCATCAGGGACCTAGTCTTCGAGCAGTTCTTC.

The CDR3 nucleotides are TGTGCCAGCAGTCGGGACAGGGGCCGGGATGAGCAGTTCTTC. This sequence encodes CASSRDRGRDEQFF. The chain links TRBV7-3 to TRBJ2-1; 10 bases are shared with TRBD1. Germline V gene data show CDR1 as SGHTA and CDR2 as FQGTGA. This CDR3 has 14 amino acids. Unmatched junction bases numbered 7, after V lost 6 bases and J lost 8 bases.

This clone was found once. The rearrangement links TRBV9 to TRBJ1-4; 8 positions match TRBD1. In germline, CDR1 is SGDLS, CDR2 YYNGEE. With 3 bases clipped from V and 4 bases from J, the junction kept 2 bases outside the gene matches. The CDR3 length is 14 residues. The CDR3 DNA sequence: TGTGCCAGCAGCGGAGACAGGGGTAATGAAAAACTGTTTTTT. Translated, it gives CASSGDRGNEKLFF.

The rearrangement uses TRBV5-1 and TRBJ2-3, with D perhaps matching TRBD2 (6 bases). V was cut by 4 bases and J by 6 bases, with 18 bases left in between. This CDR3 has 15 amino acids. The germline gives CDR1 SGHRS, CDR2 YFSETQ. Here the CDR3 reads CASSPTRLVADTQYF. The CDR3 DNA follows: TGCGCCAGCAGCCCGACCAGACTAGTAGCGGATACGCAGTATTTT. Combining the CDR3 with reference TRBV5-1 and TRBJ2-3 gives the whole variable domain KAGVTQTPRYLIKTRGQQVTLSCSPISGHRSVSWYQQTPGQGLQFLFEYFSETQRNKGNFPGRFSGRQFSNSRSEMNVSTLELGDSALYLCASSPTRLVADTQYFGPGTRLTVL.

The gene calls are TRBV4-2 and TRBJ2-3; 9 nucleotides align to TRBD2. Germline CDR1 and CDR2: LGHNA and YNFKEQ. CDR3 length: 19 residues. Trimming at V came to 1 base and at J to 2 bases, leaving 13 bases not matched to a gene. The CDR3 loop reads CASSQVRRKREETTDTQYF. The CDR3 nucleotides are TGTGCCAGCAGCCAAGTCCGGCGGAAGCGGGAGGAGACCACAGATACGCAGTATTTT.

V is TRBV30 and J is TRBJ2-2; 7 bases agree with TRBD2. CDR3 length equals 14 residues. J was trimmed by 4 bases and V by 1 base; bases with no gene match: 3. Germline CDR1 and CDR2: GTSNPN and SVGIG (reference sequence). This CDR3 reads CAWSGSGATGELFF. CDR3 nucleotides: TGTGCCTGGAGTGGGAGCGGGGCCACCGGGGAGCTGTTTTTT.